The 20 T cell receptor beta chains below were found in one sample sequenced in a study of T cells expressing NK-cell markers. Following a re-call of the 5' RACE reads, TCRdb has one entry per CDR3 protein and lacks DNA. There are 400,000 to 450,000 distinct CDR3 sequences in the sample, with 7.3% held by the top ten. Sequencing was done on a sample of blood T cells: a sorted CD56 or NKG2C T cell subset, CD4+ or CD8+ T cells, or bulk PBMC T cells (not recorded which). These receptors were obtained from a woman aged 18 to 75 in good health.

This chain uses TRBV7-7 with TRBJ2-2. Germline values: CDR1 SSHAT, CDR2 FNYEAQ (reference sequence). The CDR3 spans 19 residues. The CDR3 region is CASSLAGWGKQANTGELFF.

The rearrangement uses TRBV28 and TRBJ2-7; the TCRdb call, TRBD1, lacks DNA for checking. This CDR3 is built from 15 residues. Per the germline V gene, CDR1 is MDHEN and CDR2 is SYDVKM. Here the CDR3 reads CASSLLGQGYYEQYF.

This chain joins TRBV6-2 or TRBV6-3 and TRBJ2-1. Per germline, CDR1 MNHEY and CDR2 SVGEGT. The CDR3 is made up of 12 amino acids. CDR3 amino acids: CASRLGWHEQFF.

The V call is TRBV6-2 or TRBV6-3, the J call TRBJ2-1; TCRdb proposes TRBD1, but this gene call is untestable without DNA. CDR1 is MNHEY and CDR2 is SVGEGT in the germline V gene. The CDR3 consists of 17 residues. The CDR3 sequence: CASSYLRTPGPYNEQFF.

V usage is TRBV7-8 and J usage is TRBJ2-2. Germline loops: CDR1 SGHVS, CDR2 FQNEAQ. This CDR3 has 11 amino acids. CDR3: CASSPFGELFF. The full variable domain, with the rest looked up from reference TRBV7-8 and TRBJ2-2, is GAGVSQSPRYKVAKRGQDVALRCDPISGHVSLFWYQQALGQGPEFLTYFQNEAQLDKSGLPSDRFFAERPEGSVSTLKIQRTQQEDSAVYLCASSPFGELFFGEGSRLTVL.

The rearrangement joins TRBV4-3 to TRBJ1-5. Germline-derived CDR1 and CDR2 are LGHNA and YSLEER. The CDR3 contains 15 residues. CDR3 sequence reads: CASSQIRQKGQPQHF.

This rearrangement joins TRBV12-3 or TRBV12-4 to TRBJ2-7. The CDR3 runs to 13 residues. This CDR3 reads CASSPQLKYEQYF.

The chain recombines TRBV7-8 with TRBJ1-2. Germline CDR1 and CDR2: SGHVS and FQNEAQ. This CDR3 is 12 amino acids long. CDR3 sequence: CASSLGSKGYTF.

This chain connects TRBV18 to TRBJ1-2; TCRdb lists TRBD1, though no DNA is available to test this call. Germline lookup yields CDR1 KGHSH and CDR2 LQKENI. The CDR3 totals 15 residues. The CDR3 sequence: CASSRDPGQGNGYTF.

V gene TRBV3-1 combines with J gene TRBJ2-1; the D call of TRBD1 rests on TCRdb alone, since no DNA is present to check it. The germline gives CDR1 LGHDT, CDR2 YNNKEL (reference sequence). The CDR3 length is 17 residues. This CDR3 reads CASSQDLWRGGYNEQFF.

The CDR3: CATSSQTIQETQYF. V usage is TRBV15 and J usage is TRBJ2-5. This CDR3 has 14 residues. CDR1 is LNHNV and CDR2 is YYDKDF in the germline V gene (reference sequence).

The CDR3 region is CASSESKAGGRTQYF. This rearrangement joins TRBV10-1 to TRBJ2-3; the TCRdb D gene call, TRBD2, has no DNA to confirm it. The CDR3 is 15 amino acids. Germline assignment: CDR1 WNHNN and CDR2 SYGVQD (reference sequence).

V and J are TRBV3-1 and TRBJ1-3. This CDR3 is built from 14 residues. Germline V gene lookup returns CDR1 LGHDT and CDR2 YNNKEL (reference sequence). The CDR3 loop is CASSQLGTGNTIYF. Supplemented by reference TRBV3-1 and TRBJ1-3, the full variable domain reads DTAVSQTPKYLVTQMGNDKSIKCEQNLGHDTMYWYKQDSKKFLKIMFSYNNKELIINETVPNRFSPKSPDKAHLNLHINSLELGDSAVYFCASSQLGTGNTIYFGEGSWLTVV.

The rearrangement links TRBV5-5 to TRBJ2-2; TCRdb picks TRBD2, but there is no DNA to check that call. Germline values: CDR1 SGHKS, CDR2 YYEKEE (reference sequence). This CDR3 contains 15 residues. The CDR3 loop is CASSVLAALTGELFF.

The chain is built from TRBV21-1 and TRBJ2-5; as DNA is missing, the TRBD1 call by TCRdb cannot be tested. TRBV21-1 is flagged as a pseudogene. The CDR3 is 15 residues long. The chain's CDR3 is CASTNNPGAGETQYF.

The gene calls are TRBV9 and TRBJ1-6; TCRdb proposes TRBD1, but this gene call is untestable without DNA. This CDR3 has 13 residues. Germline CDR1 and CDR2: SGDLS and YYNGEE. The CDR3 region is CASSVGGSSPLHF.

This chain joins TRBV2 and TRBJ1-1; the D call from TCRdb, TRBD1, cannot be confirmed without DNA. The length of the CDR3 is 14 residues. Germline lookup yields CDR1 SNHLY and CDR2 FYNNEI. CDR3 residues: CASRRGQGGTEAFF. The variable domain in full, with the rest retrieved from reference TRBV2 and TRBJ1-1, is EPEVTQTPSHQVTQMGQEVILRCVPISNHLYFYWYRQILGQKVEFLVSFYNNEISEKSEIFDDQFSVERPDGSNFTLKIRSTKLEDSAMYFCASRRGQGGTEAFFGQGTRLTVV.

V and J are TRBV7-9 and TRBJ2-1. In germline, CDR1 is SEHNR, CDR2 FQNEAQ (reference sequence). There are 16 residues in the CDR3. The CDR3 is CASSLQRVSSYNEQFF.

The gene calls are TRBV20-1 and TRBJ2-3; TCRdb reports TRBD2, a call that lacks DNA to check it against. CDR1 and CDR2 (germline): DFQATT, SNEGSKA (reference sequence). This CDR3 comprises 14 residues. The CDR3 spells CSARGQPALDTQYF.

This chain uses TRBV7-9 with TRBJ2-1; the TRBD2 assignment by TCRdb is unverifiable without DNA. Germline CDR1 SEHNR, CDR2 FQNEAQ (reference sequence). This CDR3 is built from 16 residues. The CDR3 spells CASSLTSGRTYNEQFF.